Below are 4 T cell receptor beta chains sequenced from a single sample in a study of blood T cell repertoires in COVID-19. Method: immunoSEQ multiplex PCR; TCRdb's copy keeps in-frame clones and lacks some. The table has approximately 190,000 clones, 70% to 90% seen once. The material sequenced was peripheral blood. The receptors derive from a woman between 40 and 55 years old who had recovered from COVID-19.

The chain joins TRBV19 to TRBJ1-5; TRBD1 aligns across 7 bases. The CDR3 consists of 16 residues. Germline-derived CDR1 and CDR2 are LNHDA and SQIVND (reference sequence). V was pared by 10 bases and J by 5 bases, with 17 bases of the junction left unmatched. This CDR3 reads CATRMGSGTVDQPQHF. The CDR3 nucleotides read TGTGCCACCCGAATGGGATCAGGGACAGTGGATCAGCCCCAGCATTTT.

The V and J genes are TRBV29-1 and TRBJ2-5, with 10 bases identical to TRBD2. The CDR3 covers 13 residues. Germline assignment: CDR1 SQVTM and CDR2 ANQGSEA. J was trimmed by 7 bases and V by 8 bases; bases with no gene match: 10. The CDR3 nucleotides read TGCAGCACGGGGGCTAGCGGGAGTTGGACCCAGTACTTC. This encodes CSTGASGSWTQYF.

This sequence joins TRBV5-1 and TRBJ2-7, with D tentatively TRBD1 (6 bases). This CDR3 comprises 13 residues. Germline CDR1 SGHRS, CDR2 YFSETQ. V shed 3 bases and J shed 7 bases, with 14 bases lying between them. CDR3 sequence (DNA): TGCGCCAGCAGCTACACAGGGTCCAGGGAGCAGTACTTC. Protein product: CASSYTGSREQYF.

CDR3 loop: CASSSMNTEAFF. The CDR3 region has the DNA TGTGCCAGCTCGTCTATGAACACTGAAGCTTTCTTT. The chain couples TRBV18 to TRBJ1-1; D call uncertain. The V end was cut by 6 bases, the J end by 0 bases, with 5 bases between. This CDR3 is 12 amino acids long. Germline CDR1 and CDR2: KGHSH and LQKENI.